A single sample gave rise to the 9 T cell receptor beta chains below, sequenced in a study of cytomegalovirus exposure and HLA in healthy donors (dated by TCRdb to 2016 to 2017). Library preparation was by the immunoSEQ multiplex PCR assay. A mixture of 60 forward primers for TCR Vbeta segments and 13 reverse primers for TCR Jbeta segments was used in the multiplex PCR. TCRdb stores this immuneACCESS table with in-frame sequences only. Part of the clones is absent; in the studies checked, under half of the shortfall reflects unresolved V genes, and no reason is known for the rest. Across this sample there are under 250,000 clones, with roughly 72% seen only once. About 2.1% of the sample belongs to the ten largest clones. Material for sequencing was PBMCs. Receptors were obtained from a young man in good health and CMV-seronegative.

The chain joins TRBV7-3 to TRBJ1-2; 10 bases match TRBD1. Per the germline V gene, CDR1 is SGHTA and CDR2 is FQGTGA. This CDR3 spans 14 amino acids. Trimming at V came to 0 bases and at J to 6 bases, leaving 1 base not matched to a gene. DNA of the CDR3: TGTGCCAGCAGCTTAACGGGACAGGGGAATGGCTACACCTTC. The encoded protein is CASSLTGQGNGYTF.

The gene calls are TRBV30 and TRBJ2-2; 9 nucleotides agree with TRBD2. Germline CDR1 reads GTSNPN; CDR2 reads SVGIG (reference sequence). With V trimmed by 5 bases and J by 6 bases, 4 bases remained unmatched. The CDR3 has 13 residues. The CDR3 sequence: CAWERGAPGELFF. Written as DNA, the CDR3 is TGTGCCTGGGAGCGGGGGGCGCCCGGGGAGCTGTTTTTT.

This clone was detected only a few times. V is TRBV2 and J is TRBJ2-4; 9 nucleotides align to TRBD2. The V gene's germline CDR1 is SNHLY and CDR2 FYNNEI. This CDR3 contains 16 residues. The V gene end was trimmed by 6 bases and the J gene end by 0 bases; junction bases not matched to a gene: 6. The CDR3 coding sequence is TGTGCCAGCAGGCTTCTAGCGGGACTAGCCAAAAACATTCAGTACTTC. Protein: CASRLLAGLAKNIQYF.

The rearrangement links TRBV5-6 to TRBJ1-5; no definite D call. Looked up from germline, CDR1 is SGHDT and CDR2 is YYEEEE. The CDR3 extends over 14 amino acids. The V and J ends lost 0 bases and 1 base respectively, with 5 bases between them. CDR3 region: CASSLGRSNQPQHF. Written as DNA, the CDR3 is TGTGCCAGCAGCTTGGGGAGGAGCAATCAGCCCCAGCATTTT.

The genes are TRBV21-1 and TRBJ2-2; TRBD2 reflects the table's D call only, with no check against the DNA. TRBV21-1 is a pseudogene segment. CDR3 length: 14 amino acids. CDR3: CASSKVRRAGELFF. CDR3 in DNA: TGTGCCAGCAGCAAAGTACGCCGGGCCGGGGAGCTGTTTTTT.

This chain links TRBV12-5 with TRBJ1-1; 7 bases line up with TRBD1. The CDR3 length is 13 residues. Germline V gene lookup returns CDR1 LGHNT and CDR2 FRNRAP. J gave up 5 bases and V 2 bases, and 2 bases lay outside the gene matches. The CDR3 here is CASGLQGGTEAFF. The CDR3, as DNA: TGTGCTAGTGGTTTGCAGGGGGGAACTGAAGCTTTCTTT. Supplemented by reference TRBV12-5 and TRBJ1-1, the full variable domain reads DARVTQTPRHKVTEMGQEVTMRCQPILGHNTVFWYRQTMMQGLELLAYFRNRAPLDDSGMPKDRFSAEMPDATLATLKIQPSEPRDSAVYFCASGLQGGTEAFFGQGTRLTVV.

Here the CDR3 DNA reads TGCAGCGTCGCACAGGGGGCGAGGCAGCCCCAGCATTTT. Translation: CSVAQGARQPQHF. V is TRBV29-1 and J is TRBJ1-5; 9 bases map to TRBD1. CDR3 size: 13 residues. Germline lookup yields CDR1 SQVTM and CDR2 ANQGSEA. The junction had 7 bases not matched to a gene; V was cut back by 6 bases and J by 7 bases.

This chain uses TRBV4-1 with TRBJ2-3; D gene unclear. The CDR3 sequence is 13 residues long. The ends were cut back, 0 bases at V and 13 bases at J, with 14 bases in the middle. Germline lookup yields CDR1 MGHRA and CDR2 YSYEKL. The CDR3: CASSQETGYSKYF. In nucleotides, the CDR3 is TGCGCCAGCAGCCAAGAAACCGGTTATAGCAAGTATTTT.

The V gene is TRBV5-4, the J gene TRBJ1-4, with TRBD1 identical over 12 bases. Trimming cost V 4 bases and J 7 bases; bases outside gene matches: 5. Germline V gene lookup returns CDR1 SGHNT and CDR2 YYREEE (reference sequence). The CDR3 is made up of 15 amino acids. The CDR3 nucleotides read TGTGCCAGCAGCGGGACAGGGGGCGCCGGTGAAAAACTGTTTTTT. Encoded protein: CASSGTGGAGEKLFF.